The sequence of this T cell receptor (beta chain) was determined in a study of cytomegalovirus exposure and HLA in healthy donors (dated by TCRdb to 2016 to 2017). Context from the whole study: An earlier analysis of 587 of the donors reported roughly 300 Gb of sequence data and 95 million to 120 million unique TCR beta sequences obtained from 150 million to 200 million T cells. Rather than drawing on any new phenotypic data, the later analysis identified candidate immune exposures from TCR beta sequences and the way those sequences occurred across donors. HLA typing covered class I and class II loci at four-digit resolution. Using immunosequencing, the study profiled T cell repertoires from around 670 subjects and related those repertoires to cytomegalovirus serostatus. Approximately 330 gigabases of sequencing data and around 88 million unique TCR sequences made up an early release that covered several hundred HLA-typed donors. Along with the 666-subject first cohort, a separate validation cohort of over a hundred different subjects was used. Donor age, sex, ethnicity and CMV serostatus were compiled alongside the repertoire data. Among the roughly 390 genotyped donors, approximately 76% belonged to the genetic ancestry cluster associated with self-reported Caucasian donors. In a later genetic analysis, genome-wide SNP genotypes for about three fifths of the 666 donors were used, and that subset was treated as a discovery cohort. Four or five DR-DQ haplotypes were handled as single units for association and clustering because linkage in the cohort was strong. High-throughput TCR immunosequencing, statistical association of individual TCRs with disease status, and machine learning were combined to predict cytomegalovirus infection status. Typing coverage varied by locus: about 620-630 donors for A, B, C, DRB1 and DQB1; roughly 560 for DQA1; over 600 for DPA1; roughly 470 for DPB1. To decide whether each TCR beta V gene segment behaved as functional or pseudogenic, an earlier analysis of 587 of the donors relied on high-throughput TCR beta sequencing. The study was designed to test whether signatures of past pathogen exposure could be identified by cataloging public T cell receptors. Across around 400 genotyped donors of the cohort, an average of approximately 240,000 unique TCR beta nucleotide sequences per donor were sequenced, and 15% to 20% of those sequences were non-productive. All discovery cohort repertoires had been generated using a single sequencing platform. A later analysis re-examined previously published TCR beta repertoires from hundreds of donors and added high-resolution HLA genotyping to investigate patterns of TCR occurrence. The study at large found these results: Cytomegalovirus status was reported to be diagnosed by the classifier with high specificity and sensitivity in both the original and validation cohorts. In a later genetic analysis, fewer N-insertions in productive TCRs were reported among donors in an Asian-associated ancestry cluster than the approximately 670-donor mean. Because counts were too low, more than 15 rarely observed V segments, including chromosome 9 orphons, were excluded from the earlier analysis of several hundred of the donors. According to a later analysis, parvovirus B19, influenza, CMV and Epstein-Barr virus appeared linked to several top co-occurrence clusters. A further reported finding was that TCR beta sequences accurately predicted the HLA-A and HLA-B alleles for most subjects in the first cohort. Presence/absence analyses assumed roughly uniform sequencing depth across donors, an assumption that may not hold. The sequencing pipeline was judged likely to have produced a cluster of highly shared sequence variants as a technical artifact. In an earlier analysis of 587 of the donors, most TCR beta V segments were observed in productive rearrangements about 87% or about 30% of the time, broadly matching IMGT annotations. Because the 87-base-pair reads could not distinguish some IMGT-functional V segments, including TRBV6-2 and TRBV6-3, those segments were excluded. A few of the identified cytomegalovirus-associated TCR beta chains were confirmed in vitro to be specific for cytomegalovirus antigens. When HLA alleles, especially DR and DQ, strongly co-occurred, attributing TCR associations to individual alleles was difficult. The study gave a list of some 150 TCR beta chains associated with cytomegalovirus. In a later analysis, 15,000 to 20,000 TCR beta sequences were associated with specific HLA alleles at a false discovery rate of 0.05. Because some donors lacked HLA typing at each locus, the association tests relied only on the typed subset. According to the authors, the approach could potentially be generalized to other disease states and immunological phenotypes. Most TCR sequences were seen in very few donors, while some public TCRs were found in many individuals. Correlated functional status among segregating V segments might reflect linkage disequilibrium, but an unknown experimental factor could not be ruled out. An association between a missense DCLRE1C variant and V-gene and J-gene trimming of TCR beta chains was found in a later genetic analysis and replicated in an independent cohort. According to a later analysis, TCR association rates differed among HLA loci, with DRB1 alleles showing the most associated TCRs and HLA-C alleles showing the fewest. The only immune exposure information available for the cohort was CMV serostatus. A later analysis found that most CMV-associated TCR beta chains appeared HLA-restricted, with HLA associations seemingly driven largely by CMV exposure. In a later analysis, HLA-associated TCR beta chains showed more clonal expansion and lower generation probabilities than non-associated chains that were equally common. Only TCR beta chains were sequenced in this cohort, and the absence of alpha or paired-chain data limited detectable features.

Notes on this clone: Its binding antigen is unknown. No much larger clone exists at a distance of one base, and base qualities are not known.

The cohort consisted of approximately 690 healthy bone marrow donors. At the time of sampling, every cohort member was nominally healthy, though immune exposures that went unrecorded were likely present. The donor tested CMV seronegative and was one of the 352 seronegative cohort members. A peripheral blood sample was provided by each donor, and peripheral blood mononuclear cells were used for TCR beta sequencing. The Qiagen DNeasy Blood Extraction Kit was used to extract genomic DNA from the blood cell samples. There are 14 amino acids in the CDR3, from cysteine to phenylalanine inclusive. Only the CDR3 DNA is retained, 42 bases long and in frame from the first base. Trimming takes 5 bases from V and 4 bases from J, and the germline ends sit 14 bases apart. Taken from the germline V gene, the CDR1 and CDR2 loops are SNHLY and FYNNEI. The library was obtained by the immunoSEQ multiplex PCR assay. For the multiplex PCR, a mixture combining 60 forward primers for TCR Vbeta segments and 13 reverse primers for TCR Jbeta segments was used. The CDR3 region of rearranged TCR beta genes was amplified from genomic DNA by a multiplex PCR assay. On the Illumina HiSeq System, the amplified TCR beta libraries were sequenced as 87-base-pair reads. Turning to the authors' computational methods: In a later analysis, some 80 million unique TCR beta chains were counted across the approximately 670 repertoires, and roughly 10 million of these chains were shared by at least two donors. To remove PCR and sequencing errors, raw reads were error-corrected and collapsed into unique sequences using a nearest-neighbor algorithm that merged closely related sequences. CDR3 sequences were aligned to IMGT reference sequences to assign V, D and J gene segments. For a sequence to be retained, a match of at least six nucleotides was required to both a V gene segment and a J gene segment. Rearrangements were classified as productive when the CDR3 lacked stop codons and remained in frame with V and J, and all other rearrangements were classified as non-productive. Following IMGT convention, CDR3 was defined as the stretch from the second conserved V-encoded cysteine to the conserved J-encoded phenylalanine. Sequences without an unambiguous match to a single V gene segment were excluded from the earlier analysis of about 600 of the donors. An earlier analysis of 587 of the donors classified V segments as functional when productive rearrangements were above 56.7% and as segregating when the standard deviation between donors was above 5%. A statistical classification framework was built for diagnosing cytomegalovirus status from the catalog of TCR beta chain sequences. A later analysis assigned V and J genes by comparing TCR nucleotide sequences with IMGT/GENE-DB human TR gene sequences. A later analysis assigned CDR3 sequences and most-parsimonious VDJ recombination scenarios with the TCRdist pipeline. In a later analysis, each TCR beta chain was defined by its CDR3 amino acid sequence together with its V-gene family, and reads lacking a unique V-gene family were excluded. A later analysis removed 592 highly shared, low-generation-probability nucleotide sequences to deal with suspected cross-contamination and a sequencing artifact. In a later analysis, a clonal expansion index was calculated for each public chain from normalized within-repertoire ranks of inferred template counts. In a later analysis, generation probabilities were computed with a VDJ recombination model fitted to out-of-frame rearrangements, and the resulting probabilities were checked against IGoR. A later analysis scored TCR-TCR, TCR-HLA and TCR-CMV co-occurrence with hypergeometric tests, applying a repertoire-size bias correction to TCR pairs. False discovery rates were estimated in a later analysis by permuting HLA or CMV assignments 20 times. A later analysis grouped co-occurring TCRs with DBSCAN, adding TCRdist sequence similarity when clustering within HLA-allele-positive subsets. Repertoires with fewer than 30,000 or more than 120,000 public chains were left out of co-occurrence clustering, as were five repertoires with anomalous nucleotide sharing. TCRdb limited this immuneACCESS table to in-frame rearrangements with V and J called. A share of clones is missing; checked studies link under half to unresolved V genes, and the rest is unexplained. V, J and clone size were drawn from that table, and D and trimming were deduced from the DNA. The table for this sample lists fewer than 110,000 clones; more than 70% of them were counted only once. The top ten clones comprise roughly 2.1% of the sample.

This TCR was recovered from a man younger than 30 in good health and CMV-seronegative. The sequence joins TRBV2 to TRBJ1-2; TRBD1 could be the D gene, as 6 bases match. Sequences were obtained from PBMCs. The nucleotide sequence reads TGTGCCAGCAGTAAGGGGGAAAAGGGCTATGGCTACACCTTC. The translation is CASSKGEKGYGYTF.